This T cell receptor beta chain was sequenced in a study of shared clonotypes between healthy human individuals (dated by TCRdb to 2018 to 2020). In the study overall: The cohort comprised two women and a few men aged 18 to 49 years. To estimate repertoire size and how much clonotypes are shared between individuals, the study performed deep sequencing of blood TCR repertoires from five healthy adults. Between about 0.8 and 9.5 billion PBMCs per donor were obtained by leukapheresis. Per donor, three plates each were used for CD4 naive and CD4 memory, two for CD8 naive, and one for CD8 memory. Libraries were prepared and TCR repertoires were sequenced by different laboratories using diverse techniques, in order to increase sequencing depth and limit assay-specific biases.

Healthy HIV-negative adults with no recently reported acute infections or vaccinations were included as donors. Every donor was a Caucasian adult residing in Nashville, Tennessee, USA. CD4+ T cells were enriched by magnetic negative selection; naive cells were then positively selected on CD45RA, and the negative fraction formed the memory subset. After blood collection by leukapheresis, PBMCs were isolated using Ficoll-Histopaque density gradient centrifugation and then cryopreserved in the vapor phase of liquid nitrogen. Analytical flow cytometry was used to check the purity and quantity of every magnetically sorted T cell population. Genomic DNA was isolated from each sorted fraction and quantified by UV absorbance on a Nanodrop 2000c. Concerning this clone itself: What antigen it recognizes has not been identified. Per-nucleotide qualities are absent, and no much larger clonotype sits a single base away.

General findings and caveats noted by the study authors: The small number of donors limited the genetic and exposure-history diversity represented. Approximately 5% of naive CD4, 3.5% of naive CD8, 2% to 2.5% of memory CD4, and around 0.4% of memory CD8 clonotypes were shared across four donors. Compared with non-shared clonotypes, the clonotypes found in all four sorted-subset donors had higher generation probabilities. Rarefaction of sorted-subset datasets indicated incomplete sequencing despite the large sequencing depth. Larger estimated clonotype richness was generally found for naive subsets than for memory subsets. Pairwise subsampling led to the expectation that sequencing depth would affect the degree of clonotype sharing among donors. Sampling was restricted to blood, and TCR repertoires in tissues likely differ from the TCR repertoires found in blood.

Using the deep immunoSEQ assay, multiplex PCR amplified TCR CDR3 regions from genomic DNA. Extracted genomic DNA from each cell subset was distributed evenly across all wells of several immunoSEQ 96-well plates, and each plate was treated as a replicate. For sorted subsets, each replicate PCR was loaded with around 200 ng genomic DNA, equivalent to approximately 27,000 T cell genomes. The purified libraries were quantified using a Qubit 3.0 fluorometer, sized with a Bioanalyzer 2100, and then quantified again using the KAPA Library Quantification kit. Every immunoSEQ 96-well plate was sequenced on a dedicated single-read 150-cycle Illumina NextSeq 550 flow cell. In the source study's methods: Because the immunoSEQ output included only junctional sequences and no quality scores, the filtering could not be the same as the filtering used for full-length reads. Sequences were annotated with PyIR, a Python wrapper for IgBLAST v1.9, using IMGT germline references to assign V/J genes and CDR3. Reads were filtered out if the reads had weak V/J assignments (E-value above 1e-6), no CDR3, stop codons, out-of-frame junctions, or ambiguous translated residues. V3J clonotypes were defined by identical inferred V gene, J gene, and CDR3 amino acid sequence. To compute the percentage overlap between repertoires, the number of shared unique clonotypes was divided by the size of the smaller repertoire. Richness of each repertoire was evaluated using RTK rarefaction, the Chao1 estimator, and Recon v2.1 estimates of unobserved clonotypes. Generation probabilities were computed with OLGA for all TCRbeta clonotypes obtained by the gDNA method from four donors. TCRdb took this table from immuneACCESS and kept in-frame rearrangements with V and J called. Such tables lack part of the clones; where checked against another copy, unresolved V genes explain under half of the gap, and the rest is unexplained. V and J calls and clone size are copied from that table; D and trimming were computed from the DNA. In this sample the table shows about 990,000 clones, around three quarters of which occur a single time. The ten largest clones add up to 0.6% to 0.75% of the sample.

The germline V gene (reference sequence) gives CDR1 as SGHKS and CDR2 as YYEKEE. Unmatched junction bases come to 11, with V trimmed by 4 bases and J by 2 bases. The CDR3, cysteine through phenylalanine, is 17 amino acids long. Only the CDR3 DNA stays, 51 bases, in frame from base 1. The sequence came from a man between 18 and 29 years old in good health. Some clones in this sample may be carry-over from other donors' samples. This receptor chain uses TRBV5-5 and TRBJ2-5; TRBD1 matches 10 bases in the middle. Sequenced input: memory CD4+ T cells from PBMCs. What the cell subset or site label conveys for this sample: CD45RA-negative fraction. The nucleotide sequence is TGTGCCAGCAGCCGGGCTGTGGGACAGGGGCCTCAAGAGACCCAGTACTTC. Its translation is CASSRAVGQGPQETQYF.